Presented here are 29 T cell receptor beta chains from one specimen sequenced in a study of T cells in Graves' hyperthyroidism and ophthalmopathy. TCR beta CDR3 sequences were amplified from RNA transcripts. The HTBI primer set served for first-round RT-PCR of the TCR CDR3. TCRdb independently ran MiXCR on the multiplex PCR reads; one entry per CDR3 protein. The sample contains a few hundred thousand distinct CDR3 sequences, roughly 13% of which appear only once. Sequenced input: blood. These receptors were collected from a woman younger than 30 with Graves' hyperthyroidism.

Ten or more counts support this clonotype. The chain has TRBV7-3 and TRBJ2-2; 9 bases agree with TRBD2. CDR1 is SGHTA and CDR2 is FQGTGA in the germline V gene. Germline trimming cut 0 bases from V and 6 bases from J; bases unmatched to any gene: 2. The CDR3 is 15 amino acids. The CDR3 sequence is CASSLTSGGPGELFF. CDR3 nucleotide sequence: TGTGCCAGCAGCTTAACCAGCGGGGGGCCCGGGGAGCTGTTTTTT.

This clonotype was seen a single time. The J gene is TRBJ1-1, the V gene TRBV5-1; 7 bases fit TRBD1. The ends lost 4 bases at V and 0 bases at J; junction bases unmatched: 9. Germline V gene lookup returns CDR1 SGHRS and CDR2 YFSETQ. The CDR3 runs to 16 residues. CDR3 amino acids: CASSPAPGQMNTEAFF. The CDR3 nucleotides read TGCGCCAGCAGCCCCGCCCCGGGACAGATGAACACTGAAGCTTTCTTT.

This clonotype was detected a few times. The CDR3 DNA reads TGCAGTGTCCCGACGGACCTGACAACGGGGACCGGGGAGCTGTTTTTT. As protein: CSVPTDLTTGTGELFF. V usage is TRBV20-1 and J usage is TRBJ2-2; D is perhaps TRBD2 (5 bases). The CDR3 length is 16 residues. Germline V lookup: CDR1 DFQATT, CDR2 SNEGSKA (reference sequence). Deletions cut 7 bases from V and 5 bases from J, with 23 bases between.

CDR3 sequence: CASSLSLAREQFF. The CDR3 DNA reads TGTGCCAGCAGTTTATCCCTAGCTAGGGAGCAGTTCTTC. This chain connects TRBV28 to TRBJ2-1, with D maybe TRBD2 (5 bases). The CDR3 has 13 residues. V was clipped by 1 base and J by 10 bases, with 11 bases between them. Germline values: CDR1 MDHEN, CDR2 SYDVKM.

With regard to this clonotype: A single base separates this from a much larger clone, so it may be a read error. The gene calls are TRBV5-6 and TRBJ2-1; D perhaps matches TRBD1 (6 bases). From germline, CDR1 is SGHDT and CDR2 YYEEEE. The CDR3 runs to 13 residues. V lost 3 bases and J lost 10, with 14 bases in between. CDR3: CASSSSGVHEQFF. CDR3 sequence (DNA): TGTGCCAGCAGCTCCTCAGGGGTCCACGAGCAGTTCTTC.

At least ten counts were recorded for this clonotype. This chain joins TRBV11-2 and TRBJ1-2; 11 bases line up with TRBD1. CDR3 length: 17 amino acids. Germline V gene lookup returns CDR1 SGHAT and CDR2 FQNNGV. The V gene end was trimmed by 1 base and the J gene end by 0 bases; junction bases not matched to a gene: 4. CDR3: CASSLGGTGGTNYGYTF. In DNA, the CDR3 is TGTGCCAGCAGCTTAGGAGGGACAGGGGGGACTAACTATGGCTACACCTTC.

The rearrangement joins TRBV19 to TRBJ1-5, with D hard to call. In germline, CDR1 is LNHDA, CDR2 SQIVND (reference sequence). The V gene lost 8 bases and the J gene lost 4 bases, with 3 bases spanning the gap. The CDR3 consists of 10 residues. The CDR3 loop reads CASGNQPQHF. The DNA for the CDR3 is TGTGCCAGTGGAAATCAGCCCCAGCATTTT.

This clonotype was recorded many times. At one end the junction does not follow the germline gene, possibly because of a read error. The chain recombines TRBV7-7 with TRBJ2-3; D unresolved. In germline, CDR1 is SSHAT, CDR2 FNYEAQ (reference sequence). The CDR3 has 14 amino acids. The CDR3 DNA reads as TGTGCTAGCAGCTTAATTGGCACCACAGATACGCAGTATTTT. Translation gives CASSLIGTTDTQYF.

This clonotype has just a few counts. CDR3 in amino acids: CASRTTGSGSYNEQFF. The CDR3 nucleotides read TGTGCCAGCAGGACGACAGGGTCCGGCTCCTACAATGAGCAGTTCTTC. The V and J genes are TRBV7-9 and TRBJ2-1; 7 bases fit TRBD1. This CDR3 spans 16 amino acids. The germline CDR1 and CDR2 sequences are SEHNR and FQNEAQ (reference sequence). The V segment lost 6 bases and the J segment 0 bases; nucleotides outside the gene matches: 8. Combining the CDR3 with reference TRBV7-9 and TRBJ2-1 gives the whole variable domain DTGVSQNPRHKITKRGQNVTFRCDPISEHNRLYWYRQTLGQGPEFLTYFQNEAQLEKSRLLSDRFSAERPKGSFSTLEIQRTEQGDSAMYLCASRTTGSGSYNEQFFGPGTRLTVL.

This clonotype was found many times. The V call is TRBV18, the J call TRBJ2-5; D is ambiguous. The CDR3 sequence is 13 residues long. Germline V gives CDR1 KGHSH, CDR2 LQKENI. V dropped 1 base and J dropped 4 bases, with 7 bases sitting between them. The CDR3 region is CASSPRVGETQYF. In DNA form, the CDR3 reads TGTGCCAGCTCACCACGGGTCGGAGAGACCCAGTACTTC.

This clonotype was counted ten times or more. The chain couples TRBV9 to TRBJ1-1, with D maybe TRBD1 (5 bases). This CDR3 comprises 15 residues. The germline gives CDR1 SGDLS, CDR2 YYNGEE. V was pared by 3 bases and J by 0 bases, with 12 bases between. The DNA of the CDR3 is TGTGCCAGCAGCGGCAGCGGGGCTATGAACACTGAAGCTTTCTTT. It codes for CASSGSGAMNTEAFF.

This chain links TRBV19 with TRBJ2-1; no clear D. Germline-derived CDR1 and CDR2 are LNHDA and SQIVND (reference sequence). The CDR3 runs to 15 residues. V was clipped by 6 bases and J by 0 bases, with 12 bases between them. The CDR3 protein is CASSTNLGSYNEQFF. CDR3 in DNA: TGTGCCAGTAGCACCAACCTAGGCTCCTACAATGAGCAGTTCTTC.

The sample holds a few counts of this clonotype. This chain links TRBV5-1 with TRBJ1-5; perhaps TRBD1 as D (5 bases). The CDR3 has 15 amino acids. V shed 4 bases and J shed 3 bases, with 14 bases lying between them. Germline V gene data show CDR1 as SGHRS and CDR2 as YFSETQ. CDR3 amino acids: CASSTTAGDNQPQHF. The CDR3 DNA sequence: TGCGCCAGCAGCACCACCGCGGGGGACAATCAGCCCCAGCATTTT. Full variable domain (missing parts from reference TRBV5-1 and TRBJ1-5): KAGVTQTPRYLIKTRGQQVTLSCSPISGHRSVSWYQQTPGQGLQFLFEYFSETQRNKGNFPGRFSGRQFSNSRSEMNVSTLELGDSALYLCASSTTAGDNQPQHFGDGTRLSIL.

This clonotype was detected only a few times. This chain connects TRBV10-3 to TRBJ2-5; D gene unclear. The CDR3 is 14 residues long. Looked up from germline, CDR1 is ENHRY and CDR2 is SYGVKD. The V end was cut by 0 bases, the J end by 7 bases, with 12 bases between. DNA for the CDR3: TGTGCCATCAGTGAGTCCACTGGGGTGGGGACCCAGTACTTC. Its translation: CAISESTGVGTQYF.

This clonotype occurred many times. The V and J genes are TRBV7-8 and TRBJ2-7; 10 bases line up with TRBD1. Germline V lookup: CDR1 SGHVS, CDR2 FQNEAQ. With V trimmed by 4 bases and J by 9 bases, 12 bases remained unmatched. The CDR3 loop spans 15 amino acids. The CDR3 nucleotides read TGTGCCAGCAGCTCGTACGGGACAGGGGTGTCGTGGCAGTACTTC. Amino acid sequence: CASSSYGTGVSWQYF.

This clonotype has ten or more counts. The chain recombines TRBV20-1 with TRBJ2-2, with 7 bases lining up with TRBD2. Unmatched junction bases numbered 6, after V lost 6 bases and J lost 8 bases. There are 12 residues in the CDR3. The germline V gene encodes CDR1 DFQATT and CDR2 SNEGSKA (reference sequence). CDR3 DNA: TGCAGTGCACCGGGACTATCGGGGGAGCTGTTTTTT. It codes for CSAPGLSGELFF.

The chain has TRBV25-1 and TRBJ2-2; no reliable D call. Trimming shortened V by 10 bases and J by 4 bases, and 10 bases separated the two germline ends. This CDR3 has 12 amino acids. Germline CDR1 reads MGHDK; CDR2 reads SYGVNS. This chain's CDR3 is CATTWRTGELFF. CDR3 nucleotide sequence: TGTGCCACCACATGGCGCACCGGGGAGCTGTTTTTT.

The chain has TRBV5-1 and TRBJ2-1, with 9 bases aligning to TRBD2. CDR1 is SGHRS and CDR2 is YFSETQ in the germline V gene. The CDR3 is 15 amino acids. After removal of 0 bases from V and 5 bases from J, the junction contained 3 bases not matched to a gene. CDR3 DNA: TGCGCCAGCAGCTTGGTGGCGGGAGGGAACAATGAGCAGTTCTTC. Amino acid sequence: CASSLVAGGNNEQFF.

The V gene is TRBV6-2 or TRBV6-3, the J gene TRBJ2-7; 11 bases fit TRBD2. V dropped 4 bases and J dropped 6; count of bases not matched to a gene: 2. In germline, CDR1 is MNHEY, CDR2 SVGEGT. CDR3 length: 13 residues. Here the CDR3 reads CASSSGLAAEQYF. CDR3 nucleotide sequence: TGTGCCAGCAGTTCGGGACTAGCGGCCGAGCAGTACTTC.

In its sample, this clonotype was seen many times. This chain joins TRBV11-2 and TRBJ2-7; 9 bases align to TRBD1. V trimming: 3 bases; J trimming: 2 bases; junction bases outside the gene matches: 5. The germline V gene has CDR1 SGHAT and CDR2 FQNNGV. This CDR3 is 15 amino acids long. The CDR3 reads CASSFGTGSPYEQYF. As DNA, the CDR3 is TGTGCCAGCAGCTTCGGGACAGGGTCTCCCTACGAGCAGTACTTC.

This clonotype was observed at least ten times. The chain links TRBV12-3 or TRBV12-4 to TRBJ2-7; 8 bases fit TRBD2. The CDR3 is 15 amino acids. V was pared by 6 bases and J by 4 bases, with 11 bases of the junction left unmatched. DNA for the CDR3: TGTGCCAGCAGCCTCGGGGGGGGCAGATATTACGAGCAGTACTTC. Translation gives CASSLGGGRYYEQYF.

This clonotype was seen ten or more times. DNA of the CDR3: TGTGCCAGCAGCCCCCTGGGCGGGATAGGTTCGGAGACCCAGTACTTC. Its translation is CASSPLGGIGSETQYF. The chain is built from TRBV12-3 or TRBV12-4 and TRBJ2-5, with a possible D match to TRBD2 (6 bases). V dropped 6 bases and J dropped 5 bases, with 22 bases sitting between them. CDR3 length equals 16 residues.

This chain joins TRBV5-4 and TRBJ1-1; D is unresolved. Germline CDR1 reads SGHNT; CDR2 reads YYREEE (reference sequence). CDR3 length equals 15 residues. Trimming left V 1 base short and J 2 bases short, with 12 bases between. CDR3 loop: CASSLSLGSNTEAFF. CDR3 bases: TGTGCCAGCAGCTTGTCCCTCGGTTCAAACACTGAAGCTTTCTTT. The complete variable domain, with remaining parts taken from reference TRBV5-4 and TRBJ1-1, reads ETGVTQSPTHLIKTRGQQVTLRCSSQSGHNTVSWYQQALGQGPQFIFQYYREEENGRGNFPPRFSGLQFPNYSSELNVNALELDDSALYLCASSLSLGSNTEAFFGQGTRLTVV.

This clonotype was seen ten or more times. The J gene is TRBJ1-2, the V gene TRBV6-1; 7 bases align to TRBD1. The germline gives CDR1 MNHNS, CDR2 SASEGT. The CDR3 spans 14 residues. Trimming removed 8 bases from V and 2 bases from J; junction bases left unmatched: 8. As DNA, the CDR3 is TGTGCCAGCCAAAGGATACAGGGGAACTATGGCTACACCTTC. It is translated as CASQRIQGNYGYTF.

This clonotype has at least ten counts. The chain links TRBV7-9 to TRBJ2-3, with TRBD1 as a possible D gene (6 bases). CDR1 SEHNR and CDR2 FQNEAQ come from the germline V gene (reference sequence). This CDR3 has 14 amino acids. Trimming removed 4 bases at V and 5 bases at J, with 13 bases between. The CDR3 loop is CASSWGRVLDTQYF. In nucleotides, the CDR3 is TGTGCCAGCAGCTGGGGGCGGGTGCTAGATACGCAGTATTTT.

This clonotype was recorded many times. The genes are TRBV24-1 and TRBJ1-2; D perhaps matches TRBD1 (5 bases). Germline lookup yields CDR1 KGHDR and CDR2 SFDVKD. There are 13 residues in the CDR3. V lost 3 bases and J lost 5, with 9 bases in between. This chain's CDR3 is CATSDNRLYGYTF. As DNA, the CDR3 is TGTGCCACCAGTGATAACAGGCTTTATGGCTACACCTTC.

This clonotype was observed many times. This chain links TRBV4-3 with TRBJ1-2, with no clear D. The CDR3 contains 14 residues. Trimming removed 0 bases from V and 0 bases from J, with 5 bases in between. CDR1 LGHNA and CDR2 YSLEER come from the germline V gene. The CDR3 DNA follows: TGCGCCAGCAGCCAAGAAACAGCTAACTATGGCTACACCTTC. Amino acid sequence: CASSQETANYGYTF.

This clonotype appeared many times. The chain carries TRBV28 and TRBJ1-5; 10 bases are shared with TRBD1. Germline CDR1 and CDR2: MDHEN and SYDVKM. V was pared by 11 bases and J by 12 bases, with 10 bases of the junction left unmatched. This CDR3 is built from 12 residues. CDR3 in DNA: TGTGCCGCCCGGACAGGGGGACTTAACCAGCATTTT. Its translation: CAARTGGLNQHF.

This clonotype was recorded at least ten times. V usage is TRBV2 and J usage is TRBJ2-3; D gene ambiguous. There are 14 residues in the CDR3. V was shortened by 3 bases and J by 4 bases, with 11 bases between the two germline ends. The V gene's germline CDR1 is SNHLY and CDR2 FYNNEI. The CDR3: CASSDRQASDTQYF. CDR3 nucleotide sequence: TGTGCCAGCAGTGATCGGCAGGCCTCAGATACGCAGTATTTT.